These 2 T cell receptor beta chains originate from one sample sequenced in a study of human T cells and chemical hapten exposure. As to time point: patch test 1, 2 weeks after DPC sensitization. Treatment meaning: therapeutic diphenylcyclopropenone sensitization with weekly scalp DPC. Someone pulled total RNA out of unfractionated whole blood. TCRdb re-analysed the RACE reads in MiXCR, keeping a single row per CDR3 protein. Altogether approximately 41,000 distinct CDR3 sequences are present, about 4% being singletons, with the ten largest covering 20% to 30%. Sequences were derived from whole blood, sampled in connection with sensitization to the hapten diphenylcyclopropenone (DPC). The source of these receptors is a man in his forties or fifties with alopecia areata. Some clones in this sample may be carry-over from other donors' samples.

This clonotype was seen many times. The chain carries TRBV29-1 and TRBJ2-7; the D gene could be TRBD1 or TRBD2 (5 bases each). The V end was cut by 1 base, the J end by 0 bases, with 13 bases between. The CDR3 runs to 15 residues. The germline gives CDR1 SQVTM, CDR2 ANQGSEA. The DNA for the CDR3 is TGCAGCGTTGAAGTCCGGGGCCATAGCTCCTACGAGCAGTACTTC. Protein product: CSVEVRGHSSYEQYF.

This clonotype was seen at least ten times. The chain recombines TRBV29-1 with TRBJ1-2; D gene uncertain. Germline V gene data show CDR1 as SQVTM and CDR2 as ANQGSEA. This CDR3 contains 16 residues. Trimming took off 3 bases at V and 2 bases at J, with 19 bases between the two ends. This chain's CDR3 is CSVDSGPSSLNYGYTF. CDR3 DNA: TGCAGCGTTGATAGTGGGCCTTCGTCGTTAAACTATGGCTACACCTTC.